The entry that follows covers one T cell receptor (beta chain) sequence. The target antigen is unknown. Profiled with immunoSEQ multiplex PCR; TCRdb holds only in-frame clones, not every one. Altogether about 15,000 clones are present, 45% to 70% being singletons, with the ten largest covering 11%. Sample treatment: treatment-naive control, cytoreductive nephrectomy. Treatment-naive patients without radiation supplied the control tumors at nephrectomy. The sample originates from a study of radiation and T cells in renal cell carcinoma. Findings and limits, study-wide: Compared with controls, irradiated tumors had more, larger dominant CDR3 motifs.

V was shortened by 7 bases and J by 5 bases, with 13 bases between the two germline ends. The CDR3 runs to 13 residues. CDR1 and CDR2 from the germline V gene are SNHLY and FYNNEI. The source was tumor tissue, collected from a patient whose treatment was nephrectomy without radiotherapy. The clonotype comes from a man aged 45 to 65 with renal cell carcinoma. The V gene is TRBV2, the J gene TRBJ2-3; D possibly uses TRBD1 or TRBD2 (6 bases each). The CDR3 spells CASKSGAQDTQYF. CDR3 bases: TGTGCCAGCAAATCGGGGGCCCAAGATACGCAGTATTTT.